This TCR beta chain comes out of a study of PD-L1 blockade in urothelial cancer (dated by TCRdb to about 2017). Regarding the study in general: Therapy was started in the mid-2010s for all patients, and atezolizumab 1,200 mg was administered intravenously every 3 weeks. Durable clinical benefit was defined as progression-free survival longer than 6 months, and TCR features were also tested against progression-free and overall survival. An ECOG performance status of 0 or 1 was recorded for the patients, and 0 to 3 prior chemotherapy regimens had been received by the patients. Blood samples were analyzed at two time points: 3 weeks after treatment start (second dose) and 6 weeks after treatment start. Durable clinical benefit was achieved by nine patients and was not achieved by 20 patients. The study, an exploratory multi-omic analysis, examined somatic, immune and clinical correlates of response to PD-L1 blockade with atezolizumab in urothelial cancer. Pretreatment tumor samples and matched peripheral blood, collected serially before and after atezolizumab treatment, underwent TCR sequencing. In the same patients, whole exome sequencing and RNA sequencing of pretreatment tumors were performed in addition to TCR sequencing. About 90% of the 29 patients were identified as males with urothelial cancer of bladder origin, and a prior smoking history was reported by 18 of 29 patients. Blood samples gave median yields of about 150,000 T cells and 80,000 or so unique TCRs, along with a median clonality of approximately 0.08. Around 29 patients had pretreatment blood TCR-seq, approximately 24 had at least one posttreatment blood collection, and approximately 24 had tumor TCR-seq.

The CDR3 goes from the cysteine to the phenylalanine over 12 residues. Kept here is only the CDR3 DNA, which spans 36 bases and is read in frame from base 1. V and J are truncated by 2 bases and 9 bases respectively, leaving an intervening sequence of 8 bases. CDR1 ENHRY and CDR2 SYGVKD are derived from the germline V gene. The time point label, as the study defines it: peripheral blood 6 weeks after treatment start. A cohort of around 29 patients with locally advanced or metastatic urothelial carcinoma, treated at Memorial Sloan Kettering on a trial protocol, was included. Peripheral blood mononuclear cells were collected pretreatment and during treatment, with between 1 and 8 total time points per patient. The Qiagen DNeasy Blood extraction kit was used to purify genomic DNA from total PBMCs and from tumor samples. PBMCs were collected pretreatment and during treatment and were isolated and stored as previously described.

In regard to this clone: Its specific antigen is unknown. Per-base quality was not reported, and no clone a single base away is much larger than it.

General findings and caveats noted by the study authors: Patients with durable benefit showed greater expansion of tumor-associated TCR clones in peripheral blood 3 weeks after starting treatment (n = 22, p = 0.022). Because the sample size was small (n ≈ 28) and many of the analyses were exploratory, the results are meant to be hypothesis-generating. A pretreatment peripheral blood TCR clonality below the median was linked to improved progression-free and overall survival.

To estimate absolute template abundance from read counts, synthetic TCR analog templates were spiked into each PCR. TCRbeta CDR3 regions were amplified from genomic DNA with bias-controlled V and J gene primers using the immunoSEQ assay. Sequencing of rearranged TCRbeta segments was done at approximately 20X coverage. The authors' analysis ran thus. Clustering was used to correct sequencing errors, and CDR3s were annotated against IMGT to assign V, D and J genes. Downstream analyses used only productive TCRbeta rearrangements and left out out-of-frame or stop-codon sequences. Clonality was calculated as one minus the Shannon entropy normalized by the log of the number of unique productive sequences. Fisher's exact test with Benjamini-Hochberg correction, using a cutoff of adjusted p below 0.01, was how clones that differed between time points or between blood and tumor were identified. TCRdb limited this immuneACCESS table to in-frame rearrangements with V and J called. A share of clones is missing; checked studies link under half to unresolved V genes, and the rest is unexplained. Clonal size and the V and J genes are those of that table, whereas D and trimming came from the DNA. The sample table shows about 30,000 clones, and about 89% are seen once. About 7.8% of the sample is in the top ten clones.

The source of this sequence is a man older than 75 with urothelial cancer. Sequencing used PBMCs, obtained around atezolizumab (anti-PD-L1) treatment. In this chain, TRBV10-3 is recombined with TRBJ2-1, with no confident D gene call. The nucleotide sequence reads TGTGCCATCAGTGAGCCCGGTAGTGAGCAGTTCTTC. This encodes CAISEPGSEQFF.